This TCR beta chain comes out of a study of PD-1 blockade in mismatch repair-deficient tumors. Profiling relied on immunoSEQ multiplex PCR, and the TCRdb table lists in-frame clones only, not all of them. The sample carries about 49,000 clones, around three quarters recorded once. This receptor was identified in an adult with mismatch repair-deficient cancer. The sequenced sample was PBMCs, obtained before pembrolizumab treatment.

CDR3 in amino acids: CASSSYYTEAFF. CDR3 DNA: TGTGCCAGCAGCTCTTACTACACTGAAGCTTTCTTT. This chain links TRBV5-4 with TRBJ1-1; no definite D call. The CDR3 covers 12 residues. V was cut by 3 bases and J by 3 bases, with 6 bases left in between. Germline CDR1 and CDR2: SGHNT and YYREEE (reference sequence).